The clone carrying this TCR beta chain was seen once. What it recognizes is unknown. The primer mix had 60 Vbeta and 13 Jbeta primers. The method was immunoSEQ multiplex PCR; TCRdb's version includes in-frame clones alone and lacks a portion of them. The sample holds more than 110,000 clones, 77% seen once. The data belong to a study of cytomegalovirus exposure and HLA in healthy donors. The overall study: Within the Caucasian-associated ancestry cluster were around 81% of the roughly 430 genotyped donors. General study results and limits: Because they were indistinguishable, some V segments, including TRBV6-2 and TRBV6-3, were excluded.

V lost 3 bases, J lost 7 bases, and 13 bases lay in between. CDR3 length: 14 residues. Germline CDR1 and CDR2: PRHDT and FYEKMQ (reference sequence). Sequences were obtained from PBMCs. The TCR originated in a male donor in good health and CMV-seronegative. The chain recombines TRBV13 with TRBJ2-1; no reliable D call. CDR3 loop: CASSFSGRGNEQFF. The DNA of the CDR3 is TGTGCCAGCAGCTTCTCCGGCCGCGGAAATGAGCAGTTCTTC.